Presented here are 2 T cell receptor beta chains from one specimen sequenced in a study of Ad26.COV2.S vaccination and SARS-CoV-2 variants (dated by TCRdb to the early 2020s). Library method: the immunoSEQ multiplex PCR assay. The source is immuneACCESS, and TCRdb retained only in-frame sequences with V and J called. Part of the clones is not carried over; for the studies checked, unresolved V genes explain less than half of this, and the remainder is unexplained. Counted in this sample were fewer than 500,000 clones; roughly 88% of them appeared once. The ten biggest clones cover about 4.4% of the sample. The label giving this sample's treatment or condition can be read as: 19 received Ad26.COV2.S at low or high dose, single or two shots; roughly five received placebo; per-sample allocation not given. Repertoires of vaccine and placebo recipients were sequenced from samples collected on day 63 after the first injection.

The sample here was peripheral blood, taken in a trial of Ad26.COV2.S vaccine versus placebo. Every receptor here comes from a person aged 18-60 years who received the Ad26.COV2.S COVID-19 vaccine or a placebo.

This clone has just one count. The chain couples TRBV7-9 to TRBJ1-4, with TRBD1 as a possible D gene (6 bases). Germline V CDR1 and CDR2: SEHNR, FQNEAQ (reference sequence). V lost 5 bases, J lost 7 bases, and 11 bases lay in between. CDR3 length: 13 residues. The chain's CDR3 is CASSLEGGEKLFF. In DNA form, the CDR3 reads TGTGCCAGCAGCCTTGAGGGGGGTGAAAAACTGTTTTTT. The full variable domain, its missing parts supplied by reference TRBV7-9 and TRBJ1-4, is DTGVSQNPRHKITKRGQNVTFRCDPISEHNRLYWYRQTLGQGPEFLTYFQNEAQLEKSRLLSDRFSAERPKGSFSTLEIQRTEQGDSAMYLCASSLEGGEKLFFGSGTQLSVL.

The chain couples TRBV5-1 to TRBJ2-5, with D maybe TRBD2 (6 bases). This CDR3 has 14 residues. The V end was cut by 0 bases, the J end by 0 bases, with 6 bases between. Germline V lookup: CDR1 SGHRS, CDR2 YFSETQ. CDR3 amino acids: CASSLAGDQETQYF. Written as DNA, the CDR3 is TGCGCCAGCAGCTTGGCGGGGGACCAAGAGACCCAGTACTTC.